These 6 T cell receptor beta chains share one sample of origin, sequenced in a study of early T cells in non-severe SARS-CoV-2 infection. Each CDR3 protein gets one entry after TCRdb re-called the 5' RACE reads with MiXCR. The sample holds some 62,000 distinct CDR3 sequences, roughly a tenth seen once. Sequencing used whole blood. The receptors stem from an adult who was a healthcare worker with PCR-confirmed SARS-CoV-2 infection or an uninfected control (not recorded which).

This clonotype was seen at least ten times. The V call is TRBV11-2, the J call TRBJ2-1, with a possible D match to TRBD1 (6 bases). Germline V gives CDR1 SGHAT, CDR2 FQNNGV. The CDR3 has 15 residues. V was shortened by 2 bases and J by 9 bases, with 17 bases between the two germline ends. CDR3 in amino acids: CASSLFPGVDFEQFF. In DNA, the CDR3 is TGTGCCAGCAGCTTATTCCCAGGGGTGGATTTTGAGCAGTTCTTC.

This clonotype was picked up a small number of times. The CDR3 protein is CATSRDGTGELFF. CDR3 coding DNA: TGTGCCACCAGCAGAGACGGCACCGGGGAGCTGTTTTTT. The rearrangement joins TRBV15 to TRBJ2-2; no clear D. V was pared by 0 bases and J by 4 bases, with 3 bases between. The germline CDR1 and CDR2 sequences are LNHNV and YYDKDF (reference sequence). CDR3 length: 13 residues.

V usage is TRBV30 and J usage is TRBJ1-1, with TRBD1 as a possible D gene (6 bases). In germline, CDR1 is GTSNPN, CDR2 SVGIG (reference sequence). With 5 bases removed from V and 0 bases from J, the gap between germline ends came to 13 bases. The CDR3 loop spans 14 amino acids. CDR3 region: CAWETGLMNTEAFF. Written as DNA, the CDR3 is TGTGCCTGGGAGACAGGTTTAATGAACACTGAAGCTTTCTTT.

In its sample, this clonotype was seen a few times. The gene calls are TRBV20-1 and TRBJ2-1; the D is unclear. Per the germline V gene, CDR1 is DFQATT and CDR2 is SNEGSKA (reference sequence). This CDR3 is 15 amino acids long. The V and J ends lost 0 bases and 5 bases respectively, with 14 bases between them. The CDR3 loop reads CSARDPWRSHNEQFF. The CDR3, as DNA: TGCAGTGCTAGAGACCCTTGGCGGAGCCACAATGAGCAGTTCTTC.

The CDR3 DNA is TGTGCCAGCAGTTTCGACGGAAACTATGGCTACACCTTC. This sequence encodes CASSFDGNYGYTF. The rearrangement uses TRBV6-5 and TRBJ1-2; no reliable D call. Germline V lookup: CDR1 MNHEY, CDR2 SVGAGI. Trimming took off 4 bases at V and 2 bases at J, with 8 bases between the two ends. This CDR3 spans 13 amino acids.

The chain is built from TRBV6-6 and TRBJ2-7, with D hard to call. Trimming removed 2 bases from V and 5 bases from J, with 7 bases in between. CDR3 size: 12 residues. Germline values: CDR1 MNHNY, CDR2 SVGAGI (reference sequence). The CDR3 region has the DNA TGTGCCAGCAGTTACGATAAAAACGAGCAGTACGTC. It encodes CASSYDKNEQYV.